The 10 T cell receptor beta chains listed next were all sequenced from one sample in a study of identical twins. TCRdb called the 5' RACE reads again in MiXCR, with one record for every CDR3 protein. The sample yields 450,000 to 500,000 distinct CDR3 sequences, roughly an eighth seen once. This sample also belongs to another study, concerning yellow fever vaccine responses in identical twins.

Sequenced input: CD4+ T cells sorted from blood. The receptors stem from a woman aged 18-35 years in good health.

This clonotype was seen more than once but under ten times. This chain connects TRBV20-1 to TRBJ1-6; no definite D call. The CDR3 totals 13 residues. Germline V gene sequence: CDR1 DFQATT, CDR2 SNEGSKA (reference sequence). Trimming took 3 bases from V and 10 from J, leaving 13 bases between them. CDR3 sequence (DNA): TGCAGTGCTAGTATTGCCCGCAGCTCACCCCTCCACTTT. Encoded protein: CSASIARSSPLHF.

The rearrangement links TRBV18 to TRBJ2-3; 8 bases are a match to TRBD2. V was pared by 6 bases and J by 1 base, with 6 bases of the junction left unmatched. Germline V gene data show CDR1 as KGHSH and CDR2 as LQKENI. CDR3 length: 15 amino acids. CDR3 sequence reads: CASSQTGRGTDTQYF. The CDR3 coding sequence is TGTGCCAGCTCCCAGACCGGGAGGGGCACAGATACGCAGTATTTT.

This clonotype was seen only a few times. CDR3 coding DNA: TGTGCCAGCAGTTCCACCTCTGGGGCCAACGTCCTGACTTTC. Translation: CASSSTSGANVLTF. The rearrangement uses TRBV6-5 and TRBJ2-6; no clear D. This CDR3 spans 14 amino acids. Looked up from germline, CDR1 is MNHEY and CDR2 is SVGAGI. V was shortened by 4 bases and J by 0 bases, with 4 bases between the two germline ends.

CDR3 amino acids: CASSPGQRGASGELFF. The CDR3 DNA sequence: TGTGCCAGCAGCCCCGGACAAAGGGGCGCCTCCGGGGAGCTGTTTTTT. The genes are TRBV11-2 and TRBJ2-2; the D gene is possibly TRBD1 (5 bases). Trimming took off 5 bases at V and 6 bases at J, with 19 bases between the two ends. This CDR3 has 16 amino acids. Germline CDR1 is SGHAT and CDR2 is FQNNGV.

In this sample, this clonotype turned up a few times. The rearrangement uses TRBV5-1 and TRBJ2-2; weak D call: TRBD2 (6 bases). V lost 0 bases and J lost 4, with 13 bases in between. This CDR3 has 16 amino acids. Germline V gene sequence: CDR1 SGHRS, CDR2 YFSETQ. The CDR3 DNA follows: TGCGCCAGCAGCTTGGAAGCTAGCGTGAGCACCGGGGAGCTGTTTTTT. This codes for CASSLEASVSTGELFF.

The chain combines TRBV29-1 with TRBJ2-5; D is possibly TRBD1 (6 bases). Trimming removed 3 bases from V and 5 bases from J, with 16 bases in between. The length of the CDR3 is 14 residues. CDR1 and CDR2 from the germline V gene are SQVTM and ANQGSEA. CDR3 sequence reads: CSVDRSGQGETQYF. For the CDR3, the DNA is TGCAGCGTTGATAGGTCGGGACAAGGGGAGACCCAGTACTTC.

V gene TRBV7-2 combines with J gene TRBJ2-7; the match to TRBD1 covers 9 bases. V dropped 3 bases and J dropped 2; count of bases not matched to a gene: 5. The germline gives CDR1 SGHTA, CDR2 FQGNSA. The CDR3 totals 15 residues. CDR3 region: CASSLDRGSTYEQYF. In DNA, the CDR3 is TGTGCCAGCAGCTTGGACAGGGGCTCCACCTACGAGCAGTACTTC.

This clonotype was found a few times. The chain carries TRBV29-1 and TRBJ1-1; possible D gene TRBD1, 5 bases. CDR3 length: 12 amino acids. V was cut by 6 bases and J by 3 bases, with 11 bases left in between. CDR1 and CDR2 (germline): SQVTM, ANQGSEA. CDR3 sequence (DNA): TGCAGCGTCAAGCGGGGGGACACTGAAGCTTTCTTT. The encoded protein is CSVKRGDTEAFF.

With regard to this clonotype: This may arise from a read error, as a much more abundant clone is one base away. The chain links TRBV11-2 to TRBJ2-1, with no clear D. Between the trimmed V and J ends, which lost 5 bases and 3 bases, there was a span of 8 bases. The CDR3 covers 13 residues. Germline CDR1 and CDR2: SGHAT and FQNNGV. The CDR3 DNA reads as TGTGCCAGCAGCCCGGCAGTCTACAATGAGCAGTTCTTC. Translating it yields CASSPAVYNEQFF.

This clonotype was observed a few times. This chain connects TRBV20-1 to TRBJ2-5, with D perhaps being TRBD1 or TRBD2 (5 bases each). V lost 1 base and J 5 bases, leaving 23 bases between the germline ends. The CDR3 loop spans 17 amino acids. From germline, CDR1 is DFQATT and CDR2 SNEGSKA (reference sequence). The CDR3: CSARAIPGTAVGETQYF. The CDR3 coding sequence is TGCAGTGCTAGAGCCATTCCCGGGACGGCTGTGGGCGAGACCCAGTACTTC.